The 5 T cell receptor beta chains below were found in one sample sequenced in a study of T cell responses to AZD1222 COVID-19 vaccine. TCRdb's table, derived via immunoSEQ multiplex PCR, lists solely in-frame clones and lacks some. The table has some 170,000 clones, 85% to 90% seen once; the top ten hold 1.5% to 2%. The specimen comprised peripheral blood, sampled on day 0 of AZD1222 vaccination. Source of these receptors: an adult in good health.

CDR3 sequence: CASSLGLAGDREQFF. The CDR3 coding sequence is TGTGCCAGCAGCCTTGGACTAGCGGGGGACAGGGAGCAGTTCTTC. This rearrangement joins TRBV3-1 (or the pseudogene TRBV3-2) to TRBJ2-1, with 13 bases fitting TRBD2. Trimming took 4 bases from V and 10 from J; bases not matched to a gene: 7. Per the germline V gene, CDR1 is LGHDT and CDR2 is YNNKEL (reference sequence). The CDR3 sequence is 15 residues long.

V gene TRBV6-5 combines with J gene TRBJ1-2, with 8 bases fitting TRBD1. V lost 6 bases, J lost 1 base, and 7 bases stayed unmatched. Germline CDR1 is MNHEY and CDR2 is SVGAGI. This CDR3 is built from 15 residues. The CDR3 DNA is TGTGCCAGCAGGCAGGGGGCAAGCTTTAACTATGGCTACACCTTC. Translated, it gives CASRQGASFNYGYTF.

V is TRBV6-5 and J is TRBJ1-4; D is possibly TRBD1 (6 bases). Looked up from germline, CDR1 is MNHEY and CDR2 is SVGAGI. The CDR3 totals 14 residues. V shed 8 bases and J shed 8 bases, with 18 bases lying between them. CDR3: CASYGAGAGEKLFF. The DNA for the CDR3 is TGTGCCAGCTACGGGGCGGGGGCCGGAGAAAAACTGTTTTTT.

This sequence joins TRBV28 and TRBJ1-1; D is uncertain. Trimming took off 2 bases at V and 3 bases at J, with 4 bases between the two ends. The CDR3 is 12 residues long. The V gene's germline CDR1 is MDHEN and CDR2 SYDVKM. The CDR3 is CASSLADTEAFF. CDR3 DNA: TGTGCCAGCAGTTTAGCGGACACTGAAGCTTTCTTT.

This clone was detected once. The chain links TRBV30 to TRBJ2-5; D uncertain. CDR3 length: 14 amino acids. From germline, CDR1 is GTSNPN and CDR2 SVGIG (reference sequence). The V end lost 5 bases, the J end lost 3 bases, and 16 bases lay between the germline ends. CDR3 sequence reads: CAWGPRVVEETQYF. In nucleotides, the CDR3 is TGTGCCTGGGGGCCCAGAGTGGTTGAAGAGACCCAGTACTTC.